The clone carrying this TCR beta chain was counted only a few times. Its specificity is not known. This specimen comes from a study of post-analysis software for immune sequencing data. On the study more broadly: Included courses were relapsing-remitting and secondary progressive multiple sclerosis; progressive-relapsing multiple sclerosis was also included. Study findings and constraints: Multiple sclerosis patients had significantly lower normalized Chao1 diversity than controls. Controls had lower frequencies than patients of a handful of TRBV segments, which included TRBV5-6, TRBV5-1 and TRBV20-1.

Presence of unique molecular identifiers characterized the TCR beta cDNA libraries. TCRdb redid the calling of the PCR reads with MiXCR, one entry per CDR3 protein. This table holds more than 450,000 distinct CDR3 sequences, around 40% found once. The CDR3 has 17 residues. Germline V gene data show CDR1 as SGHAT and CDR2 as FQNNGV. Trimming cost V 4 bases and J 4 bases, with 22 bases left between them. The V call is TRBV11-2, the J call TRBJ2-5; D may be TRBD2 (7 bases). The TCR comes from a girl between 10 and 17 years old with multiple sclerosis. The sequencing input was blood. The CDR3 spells CASSSRLGGGGRETQYF. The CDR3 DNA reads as TGTGCCAGCAGCTCCCGATTAGGAGGGGGGGGGCGAGAGACCCAGTACTTC.